These 14 T cell receptor beta chains were sequenced from one sample in a study of blood T cell repertoires in COVID-19. Measured with immunoSEQ multiplex PCR; TCRdb has only the in-frame clones, and not every one. The sample includes 100,000 to 150,000 clones, 86% of them seen just once. The sequenced material came from peripheral blood. These receptors originate from a woman between 65 and 79 years old with COVID-19, enrolled during active disease.

The chain combines TRBV3-1 (or the pseudogene TRBV3-2) with TRBJ2-1; D might be TRBD1 (5 bases). Trimming stripped 0 bases from V and 6 bases from J, with 9 bases between. Germline CDR1 is LGHDT and CDR2 is YNNKEL (reference sequence). The CDR3 spans 14 residues. The CDR3, as DNA: TGTGCCAGCAGCCAAGATGCAGGGTTCAATGAGCAGTTCTTC. This encodes CASSQDAGFNEQFF.

The chain has TRBV30 and TRBJ2-7; 8 bases are a match to TRBD1. The V gene's germline CDR1 is GTSNPN and CDR2 SVGIG (reference sequence). The CDR3 runs to 13 residues. Trimming cost V 0 bases and J 5 bases; bases outside gene matches: 3. CDR3 sequence (DNA): TGTGCCTGGAGTGTTGACAGGGGAAACGAGCAGTACTTC. Protein product: CAWSVDRGNEQYF.

Regarding this clone: At one of its ends the junction is not consistent with the germline gene, which may arise from a read error. The chain uses TRBV5-1 and TRBJ2-6; possibly TRBD2 for D (7 bases). CDR3 length: 18 amino acids. Germline V lookup: CDR1 SGHRS, CDR2 YFSETQ. CDR3 protein: CASSLGVGGASAANVLTF. CDR3 DNA: TGCGCCAGCAGCTTGGGTGTAGGGGGGGCCTCTGCGGCCAACGTCCTGACTTTC.

This sequence joins TRBV7-9 and TRBJ1-1; D remains unclear. CDR3 length equals 14 residues. The germline gives CDR1 SEHNR, CDR2 FQNEAQ (reference sequence). V lost 2 bases and J lost 7, with 14 bases in between. The CDR3, as DNA: TGTGCCAGCAGCTTACCCGCCCGCAGGCTTGAAGCTTTCTTT. It is translated as CASSLPARRLEAFF.

J is TRBJ1-4 and V is TRBV27, with TRBD1 as a possible D gene (6 bases). With 7 bases removed from V and 6 bases from J, the gap between germline ends came to 15 bases. The CDR3 is 14 residues long. Germline V CDR1 and CDR2: MNHEY, SMNVEV (reference sequence). CDR3: CASTTRDKHEKLFF. The CDR3 region has the DNA TGTGCCAGCACCACCCGGGACAAGCATGAAAAACTGTTTTTT.

The chain is built from TRBV3-1 (or the pseudogene TRBV3-2) and TRBJ2-3; D might be TRBD2 (5 bases). CDR3 length: 13 residues. Germline assignment: CDR1 LGHDT and CDR2 YNNKEL (reference sequence). V lost 4 bases and J lost 6, with 11 bases in between. CDR3 residues: CASSPRTGDTQYF. In DNA, the CDR3 is TGTGCCAGCAGCCCCCGGACTGGGGATACGCAGTATTTT.

This rearrangement joins TRBV19 to TRBJ1-2; 8 nucleotides line up with TRBD1. V lost 6 bases and J lost 4; bases outside the gene matches: 10. Germline assignment: CDR1 LNHDA and CDR2 SQIVND (reference sequence). The CDR3 sequence is 15 residues long. The CDR3 protein is CASSQMGQAVYGYTF. CDR3 coding DNA: TGTGCCAGTAGCCAAATGGGACAGGCAGTCTATGGCTACACCTTC.

V gene TRBV18 combines with J gene TRBJ2-4; TRBD2 agrees at 12 bases. The CDR3 is made up of 16 amino acids. V was pared by 3 bases and J by 1 base, with 1 base of the junction left unmatched. The germline V gene encodes CDR1 KGHSH and CDR2 LQKENI. The CDR3 DNA follows: TGTGCCAGCTCACCTACTAGCGGGGGGGCCAAAAACATTCAGTACTTC. The encoded protein is CASSPTSGGAKNIQYF. Using reference TRBV18 and TRBJ2-4 for the parts outside the CDR3, the full variable domain is NAGVMQNPRHLVRRRGQEARLRCSPMKGHSHVYWYRQLPEEGLKFMVYLQKENIIDESGMPKERFSAEFPKEGPSILRIQQVVRGDSAAYFCASSPTSGGAKNIQYFGAGTRLSVL.

The V call is TRBV3-1 (or the pseudogene TRBV3-2), the J call TRBJ1-4; D is perhaps TRBD1 (5 bases). This CDR3 is 14 amino acids long. The germline V gene encodes CDR1 LGHDT and CDR2 YNNKEL (reference sequence). V lost 5 bases and J lost 1, with 8 bases in between. CDR3 in amino acids: CASSSGQTNEKLFF. For the CDR3, the DNA is TGTGCCAGCAGCTCAGGACAAACTAATGAAAAACTGTTTTTT.

The chain joins TRBV18 to TRBJ1-1, with D unresolved. The germline CDR1 and CDR2 sequences are KGHSH and LQKENI. This CDR3 comprises 13 residues. V was shortened by 2 bases and J by 0 bases, with 4 bases between the two germline ends. As DNA, the CDR3 is TGTGCCAGCTCACCAAACTTGAACACTGAAGCTTTCTTT. This translates into CASSPNLNTEAFF.

This chain connects TRBV7-8 to TRBJ2-6; D remains unclear. Deletions cut 4 bases from V and 4 bases from J, with 14 bases between. There are 16 residues in the CDR3. In germline, CDR1 is SGHVS, CDR2 FQNEAQ. The CDR3 sequence: CASSYSSVRGANVLTF. As DNA, the CDR3 is TGTGCCAGCAGCTACTCGTCCGTTAGAGGGGCCAACGTCCTGACTTTC.

This clone appeared a few times. The rearrangement uses TRBV28 and TRBJ1-5; D call uncertain. With 6 bases removed from V and 3 bases from J, the gap between germline ends came to 15 bases. Germline V CDR1 and CDR2: MDHEN, SYDVKM. The CDR3 contains 15 residues. The CDR3 nucleotides are TGTGCCAGCAGGAAGCTCGGGGTCGACAATCAGCCCCAGCATTTT. It yields the protein CASRKLGVDNQPQHF.

The V gene is TRBV7-9, the J gene TRBJ1-6; TRBD1 matches at 9 bases. V lost 5 bases, J lost 9 bases, and 8 bases stayed unmatched. CDR1 and CDR2 from the germline V gene are SEHNR and FQNEAQ (reference sequence). The CDR3 covers 15 residues. CDR3 region: CASSPGDRDGSPLHF. DNA for the CDR3: TGTGCCAGCAGCCCCGGGGACAGGGATGGTTCACCCCTCCACTTT. Supplemented by reference TRBV7-9 and TRBJ1-6, the full variable domain reads DTGVSQNPRHKITKRGQNVTFRCDPISEHNRLYWYRQTLGQGPEFLTYFQNEAQLEKSRLLSDRFSAERPKGSFSTLEIQRTEQGDSAMYLCASSPGDRDGSPLHFGNGTRLTVT.

The CDR3 region is CASSPQGMNTEAFF. The CDR3 nucleotides read TGTGCCAGCAGCCCACAGGGTATGAACACTGAAGCTTTCTTT. The rearrangement links TRBV7-2 to TRBJ1-1; a possible D gene is TRBD1 (6 bases). Per germline, CDR1 SGHTA and CDR2 FQGNSA. V was pared by 5 bases and J by 0 bases, with 10 bases between. The CDR3 covers 14 residues. Full variable domain (outside the CDR3, taken from reference TRBV7-2 and TRBJ1-1): GAGVSQSPSNKVTEKGKDVELRCDPISGHTALYWYRQSLGQGLEFLIYFQGNSAPDKSGLPSDRFSAERTGGSVSTLTIQRTQQEDSAVYLCASSPQGMNTEAFFGQGTRLTVV.